This T cell receptor beta chain stems from a study of tumour-infiltrating T cells in Burkitt lymphoma. Study overall: All epidemiological Burkitt lymphoma subtypes were represented in the cohort. Productive clonality predicted overall and progression-free survival.

With respect to this clone: Its antigen is undetermined.

Study-wide results and caveats: Many Burkitt lymphoma patients shared several public clonotypes.

Measured with immunoSEQ multiplex PCR; TCRdb has only the in-frame clones, and not every one. The profile shows under 7,000 clones, over 75% of them singletons. The CDR3 loop spans 14 amino acids. CDR1 and CDR2 from the germline V gene are LNHNV and YYDKDF (reference sequence). V lost 0 bases to trimming and J lost 4 bases, with 9 bases between them. The receptor was derived from a human donor with Burkitt lymphoma. This chain links TRBV15 with TRBJ2-5, with D maybe TRBD2 (6 bases). The specimen sequenced was tumor tissue. The CDR3 loop is CATSRDGGRETQYF. The DNA of the CDR3 is TGTGCCACCAGCAGAGATGGAGGGAGAGAGACCCAGTACTTC. Filled out from reference TRBV15 and TRBJ2-5, the complete variable domain reads DAMVIQNPRYQVTQFGKPVTLSCSQTLNHNVMYWYQQKSSQAPKLLFHYYDKDFNNEADTPDNFQSRRPNTSFCFLDIRSPGLGDTAMYLCATSRDGGRETQYFGPGTRLLVL.